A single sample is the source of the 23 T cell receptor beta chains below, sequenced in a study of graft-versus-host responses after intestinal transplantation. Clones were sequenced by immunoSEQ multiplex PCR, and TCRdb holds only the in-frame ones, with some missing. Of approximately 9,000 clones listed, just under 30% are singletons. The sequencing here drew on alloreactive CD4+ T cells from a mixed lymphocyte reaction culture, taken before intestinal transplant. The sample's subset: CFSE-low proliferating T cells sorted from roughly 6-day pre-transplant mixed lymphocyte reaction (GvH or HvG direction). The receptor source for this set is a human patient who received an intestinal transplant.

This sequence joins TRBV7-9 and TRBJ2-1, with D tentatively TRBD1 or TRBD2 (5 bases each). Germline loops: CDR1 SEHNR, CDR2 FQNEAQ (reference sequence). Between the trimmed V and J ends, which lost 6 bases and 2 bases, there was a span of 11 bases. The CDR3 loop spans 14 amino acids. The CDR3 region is CASRRDGPYNEQFF. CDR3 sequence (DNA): TGTGCCAGCAGAAGGGACGGACCCTACAATGAGCAGTTCTTC.

The CDR3, as DNA: TGTGCCAGCAGCACCACAGGGACAGATACGCAGTATTTT. Translation gives CASSTTGTDTQYF. The gene calls are TRBV7-8 and TRBJ2-3; possibly TRBD1 for D (6 bases). The V and J ends lost 5 bases and 3 bases respectively, with 9 bases between them. This CDR3 spans 13 amino acids. Germline loops: CDR1 SGHVS, CDR2 FQNEAQ.

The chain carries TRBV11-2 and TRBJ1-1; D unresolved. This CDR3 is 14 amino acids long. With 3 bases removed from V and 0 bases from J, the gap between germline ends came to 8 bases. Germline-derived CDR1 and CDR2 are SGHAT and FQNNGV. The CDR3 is CASSFFMLNTEAFF. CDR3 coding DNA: TGTGCCAGCAGCTTCTTTATGCTGAACACTGAAGCTTTCTTT. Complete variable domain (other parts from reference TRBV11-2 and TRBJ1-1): EAGVAQSPRYKIIEKRQSVAFWCNPISGHATLYWYQQILGQGPKLLIQFQNNGVVDDSQLPKDRFSAERLKGVDSTLKIQPAKLEDSAVYLCASSFFMLNTEAFFGQGTRLTVV.

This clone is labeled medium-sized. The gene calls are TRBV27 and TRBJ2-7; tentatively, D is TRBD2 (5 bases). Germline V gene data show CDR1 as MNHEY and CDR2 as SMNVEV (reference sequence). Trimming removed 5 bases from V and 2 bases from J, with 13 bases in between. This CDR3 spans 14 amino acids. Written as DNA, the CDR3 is TGTGCCAGCAGTCTCCGGGGAGTTACCTACGAGCAGTACTTC. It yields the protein CASSLRGVTYEQYF.

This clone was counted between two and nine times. Written as DNA, the CDR3 is TGTGCCAGCATTTCCAAGTTTTGGACCCAGTACTTC. Its translation is CASISKFWTQYF. The rearrangement joins TRBV6-5 to TRBJ2-5; D remains unclear. The CDR3 is 12 residues long. The V end was cut by 7 bases, the J end by 7 bases, with 13 bases between. CDR1 is MNHEY, CDR2 SVGAGI, per germline.

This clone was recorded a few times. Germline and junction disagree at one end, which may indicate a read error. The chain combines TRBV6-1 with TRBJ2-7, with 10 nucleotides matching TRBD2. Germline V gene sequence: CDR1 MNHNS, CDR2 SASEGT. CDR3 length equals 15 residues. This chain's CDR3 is CASSESSGGSYEQYF. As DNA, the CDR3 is TGCGCCAGCAGTGAGAGTAGCGGGGGGTCCTACGAGCAGTACTTC.

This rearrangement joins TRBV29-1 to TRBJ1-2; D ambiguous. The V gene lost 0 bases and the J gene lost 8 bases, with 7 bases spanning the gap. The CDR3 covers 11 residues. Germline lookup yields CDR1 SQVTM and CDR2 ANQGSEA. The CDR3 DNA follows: TGCAGCGTTGAAGAGGATGTCGGCTACACCTTC. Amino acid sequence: CSVEEDVGYTF. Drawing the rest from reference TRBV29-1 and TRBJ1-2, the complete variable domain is SAVISQKPSRDICQRGTSLTIQCQVDSQVTMMFWYRQQPGQSLTLIATANQGSEATYESGFVIDKFPISRPNLTFSTLTVSNMSPEDSSIYLCSVEEDVGYTFGSGTRLTVV.

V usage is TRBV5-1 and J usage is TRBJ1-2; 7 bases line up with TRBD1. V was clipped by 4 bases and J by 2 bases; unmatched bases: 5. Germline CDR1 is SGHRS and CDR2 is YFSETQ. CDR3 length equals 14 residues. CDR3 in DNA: TGCGCCAGCAGCCAGGGGGGACTCAACTATGGCTACACCTTC. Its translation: CASSQGGLNYGYTF.

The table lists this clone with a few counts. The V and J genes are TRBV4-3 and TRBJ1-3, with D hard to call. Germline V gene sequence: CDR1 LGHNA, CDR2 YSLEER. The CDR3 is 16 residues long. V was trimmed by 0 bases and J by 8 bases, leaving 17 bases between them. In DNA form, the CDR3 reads TGCGCCAGCAGCCAAGAAGTAAGGGAAGTTGGGGACACCATATATTTT. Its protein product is CASSQEVREVGDTIYF.

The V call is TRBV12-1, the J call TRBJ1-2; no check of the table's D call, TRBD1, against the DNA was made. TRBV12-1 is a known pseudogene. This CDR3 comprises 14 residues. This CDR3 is CASSPDSMLSGYTF. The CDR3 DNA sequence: TGTGCCAGCAGCCCGGACAGCATGCTCTCCGGCTACACCTTC.

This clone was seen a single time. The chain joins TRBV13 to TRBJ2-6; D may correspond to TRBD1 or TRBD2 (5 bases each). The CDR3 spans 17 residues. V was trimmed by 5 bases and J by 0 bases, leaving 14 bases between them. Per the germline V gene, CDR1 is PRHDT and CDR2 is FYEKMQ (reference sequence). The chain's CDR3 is CASSTGTESSGANVLTF. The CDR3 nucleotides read TGTGCCAGCAGCACCGGGACCGAGAGCTCTGGGGCCAACGTCCTGACTTTC.

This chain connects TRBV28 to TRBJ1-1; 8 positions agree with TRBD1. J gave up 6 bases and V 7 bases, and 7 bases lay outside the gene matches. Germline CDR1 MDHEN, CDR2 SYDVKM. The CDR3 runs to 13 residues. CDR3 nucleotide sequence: TGTGCCAGCACCTTCGACAGGGGAGCTGAAGCTTTCTTT. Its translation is CASTFDRGAEAFF.

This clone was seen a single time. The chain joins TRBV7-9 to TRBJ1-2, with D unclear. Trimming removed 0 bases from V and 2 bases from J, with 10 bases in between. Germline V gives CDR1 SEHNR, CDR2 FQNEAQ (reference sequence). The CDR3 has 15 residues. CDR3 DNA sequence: TGTGCCAGCAGCTTAGCCCCGGGTGGAAACTATGGCTACACCTTC. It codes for CASSLAPGGNYGYTF.

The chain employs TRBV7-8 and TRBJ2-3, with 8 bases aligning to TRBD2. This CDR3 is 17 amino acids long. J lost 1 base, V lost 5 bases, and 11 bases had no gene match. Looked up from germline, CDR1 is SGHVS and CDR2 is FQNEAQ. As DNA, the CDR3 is TGTGCCAGCAGCGCCCACCTTAGCGGGACCGGCACAGATACGCAGTATTTT. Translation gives CASSAHLSGTGTDTQYF.

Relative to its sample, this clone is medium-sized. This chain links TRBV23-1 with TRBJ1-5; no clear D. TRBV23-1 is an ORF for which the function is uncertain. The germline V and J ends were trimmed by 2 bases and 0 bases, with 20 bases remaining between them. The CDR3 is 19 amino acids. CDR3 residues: CASSQSVRALEYSNQPQHF. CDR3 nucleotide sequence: TGCGCCAGCAGTCAAAGTGTTCGGGCATTGGAATATAGCAATCAGCCCCAGCATTTT.

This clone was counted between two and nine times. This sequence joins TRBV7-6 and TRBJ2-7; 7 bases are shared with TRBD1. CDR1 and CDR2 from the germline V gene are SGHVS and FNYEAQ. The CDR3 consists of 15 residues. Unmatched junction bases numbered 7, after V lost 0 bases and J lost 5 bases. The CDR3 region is CASSLAGGHFDEQYF. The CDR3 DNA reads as TGTGCCAGCAGCTTAGCAGGGGGCCATTTCGACGAGCAGTACTTC.

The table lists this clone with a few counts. DNA for the CDR3: TGTGCTAGTGGTTTGGTACTAGGGACTAGCGGGGGACACACAGATACGCAGTATTTT. This translates into CASGLVLGTSGGHTDTQYF. The chain employs TRBV12-5 and TRBJ2-3, with TRBD2 matching over 14 bases. The CDR3 is made up of 19 amino acids. Germline CDR1 is LGHNT and CDR2 is FRNRAP. V shed 0 bases and J 2 bases; nucleotides not matched to a gene: 7.

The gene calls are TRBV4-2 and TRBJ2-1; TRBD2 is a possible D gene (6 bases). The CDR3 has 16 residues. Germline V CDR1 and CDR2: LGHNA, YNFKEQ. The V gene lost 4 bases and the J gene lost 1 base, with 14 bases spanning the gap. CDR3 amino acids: CASSPPTSPSYNEQFF. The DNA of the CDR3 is TGTGCCAGCAGCCCGCCCACTAGCCCGTCCTACAATGAGCAGTTCTTC.

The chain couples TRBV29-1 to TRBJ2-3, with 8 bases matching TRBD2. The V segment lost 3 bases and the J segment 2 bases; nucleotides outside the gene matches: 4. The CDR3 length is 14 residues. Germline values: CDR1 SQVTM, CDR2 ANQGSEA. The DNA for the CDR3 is TGCAGCGTTGACCGCGGGAGGCACACAGATACGCAGTATTTT. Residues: CSVDRGRHTDTQYF.

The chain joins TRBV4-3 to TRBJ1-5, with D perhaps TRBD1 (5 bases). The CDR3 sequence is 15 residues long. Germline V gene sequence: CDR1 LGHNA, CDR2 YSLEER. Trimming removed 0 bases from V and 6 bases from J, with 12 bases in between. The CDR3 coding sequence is TGCGCCAGCAGCCAAGATTCGGTCGGGGGTCAGCCCCAGCATTTT. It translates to CASSQDSVGGQPQHF.

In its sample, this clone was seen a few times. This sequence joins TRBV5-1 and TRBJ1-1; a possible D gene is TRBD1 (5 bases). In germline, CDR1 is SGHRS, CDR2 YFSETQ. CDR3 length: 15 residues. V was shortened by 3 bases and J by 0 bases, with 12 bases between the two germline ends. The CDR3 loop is CASSWVEGMNTEAFF. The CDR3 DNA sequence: TGCGCCAGCAGCTGGGTCGAGGGGATGAACACTGAAGCTTTCTTT. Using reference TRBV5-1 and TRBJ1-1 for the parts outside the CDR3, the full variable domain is KAGVTQTPRYLIKTRGQQVTLSCSPISGHRSVSWYQQTPGQGLQFLFEYFSETQRNKGNFPGRFSGRQFSNSRSEMNVSTLELGDSALYLCASSWVEGMNTEAFFGQGTRLTVV.

The CDR3 here is CASSYDLTSNYGYTF. The CDR3 DNA reads TGTGCCAGCAGTTACGATCTAACCTCTAACTATGGCTACACCTTC. The rearrangement uses TRBV6-6 and TRBJ1-2; D unclear. Germline CDR1 and CDR2: MNHNY and SVGAGI (reference sequence). Trimming pared 2 bases from V and 0 bases from J, leaving 10 bases between. The CDR3 totals 15 residues.

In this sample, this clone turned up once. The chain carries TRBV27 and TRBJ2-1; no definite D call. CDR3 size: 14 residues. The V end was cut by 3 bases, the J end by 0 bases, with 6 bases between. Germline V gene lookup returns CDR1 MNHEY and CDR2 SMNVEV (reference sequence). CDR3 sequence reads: CASSLANSYNEQFF. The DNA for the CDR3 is TGTGCCAGCAGTTTGGCGAACTCCTACAATGAGCAGTTCTTC.